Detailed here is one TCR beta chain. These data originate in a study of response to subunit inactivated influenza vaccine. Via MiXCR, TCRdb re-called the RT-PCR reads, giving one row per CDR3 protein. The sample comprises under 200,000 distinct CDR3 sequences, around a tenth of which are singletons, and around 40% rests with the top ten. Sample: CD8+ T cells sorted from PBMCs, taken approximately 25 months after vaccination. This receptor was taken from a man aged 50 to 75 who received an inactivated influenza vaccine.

The CDR3 coding sequence is TGTGCCAGCAGGTATAGCGGAACTAGCGGGAGAGGTATCACAGATACGCAGTATTTT. It codes for CASRYSGTSGRGITDTQYF. The chain links TRBV28 to TRBJ2-3; 11 bases map to TRBD2. Germline V gene sequence: CDR1 MDHEN, CDR2 SYDVKM. V was clipped by 6 bases and J by 2 bases; unmatched bases: 16. The CDR3 runs 19 residues.